The rows below give T cell receptor beta chains drawn from one sample of a study of blood T cell repertoires in COVID-19. The protocol was immunoSEQ multiplex PCR, while the TCRdb copy is restricted to in-frame clones and leaves out a portion. In the table there are about 250,000 clones, about 84% of which are singletons. The specimen sequenced was peripheral blood. The receptors here all came from an elderly woman with COVID-19, enrolled during active disease. Both conserved end residues are trimmed from each CDR3.

CDR3	V	J
AISESGQLPPKLF	TRBV10-3	TRBJ1-4
ASSLRGATEAF	TRBV7-8	TRBJ1-1
ASRREGSWPQH	TRBV6-5	TRBJ1-5
SVEKGQIHTEAF	TRBV29-1	TRBJ1-1
ASSSRQGSNQPQH	TRBV7-2	TRBJ1-5
ASFPGTGNTEAF	TRBV5-1	TRBJ1-1
ASSQAPVSDTQY	TRBV3-1/TRBV3-2	TRBJ2-3
ASSRGAALHEQY	TRBV2	TRBJ2-7
ASSPPGVRGNTGELF	TRBV28	TRBJ2-2
ASSQDRDRVPKLF	TRBV3-1/TRBV3-2	TRBJ1-4
ASSPGQERDQY	TRBV18	TRBJ2-5
ASSLRPEDAF	TRBV5-4	TRBJ1-1
ASSAGTLNTDTQY	TRBV7-6	TRBJ2-3
ASSWGQKNQPQH	TRBV6-6	TRBJ1-5
ASRIYRDTEAF	TRBV12-3/TRBV12-4	TRBJ1-1
ASSQGLANEQF	TRBV4-1	TRBJ2-1
ASSQSVTTRGGAQETQY	TRBV23-1	TRBJ2-5
ASSLAFNYGYT	TRBV11-2	TRBJ1-2
ASSLSGLRGRGETQY	TRBV27	TRBJ2-5
ASSPRGDRAYEQY	TRBV5-1	TRBJ2-7
ASKTGMNTEAF	TRBV19	TRBJ1-1
ASRGQGMFTEAF	TRBV9	TRBJ1-1
ASSVGQGALNTEAF	TRBV9	TRBJ1-1
ASSVNRGGGYGYT	TRBV9	TRBJ1-2
ASSQGTGDQPQH	TRBV3-1/TRBV3-2	TRBJ1-5
ASSGGSGGADTQY	TRBV10-1	TRBJ2-3
ASSHLQGGTYNEQF	TRBV14	TRBJ2-1
ASSSGTGTVNTEAF	TRBV28	TRBJ1-1
ASSSQPRQF	TRBV12-3/TRBV12-4	TRBJ2-1
ASSSTGGRLEGRDTQY	TRBV5-1	TRBJ2-3
ASSERQGAEQPQH	TRBV5-4	TRBJ1-5
ASSATGLNTEAF	TRBV2	TRBJ1-1
ASSLALPSSGNTIY	TRBV5-1	TRBJ1-3
ASSLEGGGRNEKLF	TRBV11-2	TRBJ1-4
ASASTAGGNSPLH	TRBV5-1	TRBJ1-6
ASSLVAGYT	TRBV7-2	TRBJ1-2
ASSLRTIDNSPLH	TRBV5-1	TRBJ1-6
ASSSTGEGYT	TRBV6-5	TRBJ1-2
ASSSTRASSPLH	TRBV11-1	TRBJ1-6
ASSIDMGDPYNEQF	TRBV19	TRBJ2-1
SADPGADTQY	TRBV29-1	TRBJ2-3